This record concerns one TCR beta chain sequence. The source of the sample is a study of blood T cell repertoires in COVID-19. Germline V gene data show CDR1 as MNHEY and CDR2 as SVGAGI. V lost 5 bases, J lost 5 bases, and 6 bases stayed unmatched. The CDR3 covers 15 residues. Sequencing was performed with immunoSEQ multiplex PCR; in TCRdb, only in-frame clones are kept and a portion is missing. The sample records about 280,000 clones, roughly 88% being singletons. The specimen sequenced was peripheral blood. The chain links TRBV6-5 to TRBJ1-4; 9 bases align to TRBD1. This TCR was recovered from a woman aged 65 to 85 with acute or convalescent COVID-19. CDR3: CASSHFTGGNEKLFF. For the CDR3, the DNA is TGTGCCAGCAGTCACTTTACAGGGGGCAATGAAAAACTGTTTTTT.